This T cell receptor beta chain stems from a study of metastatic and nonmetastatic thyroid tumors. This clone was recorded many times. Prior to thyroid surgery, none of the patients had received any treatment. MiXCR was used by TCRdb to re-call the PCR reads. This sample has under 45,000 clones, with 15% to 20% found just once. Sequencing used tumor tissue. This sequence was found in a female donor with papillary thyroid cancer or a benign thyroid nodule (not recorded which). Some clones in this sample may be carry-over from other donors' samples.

The CDR3 protein is CASSPTVLSHYGYTF. CDR3 in DNA: TGCGCCAGCAGCCCAACCGTGTTAAGCCACTATGGCTACACCTTC. This chain uses TRBV4-3 with TRBJ1-2; no definite D call. The germline V and J ends were trimmed by 4 bases and 3 bases, with 15 bases remaining between them. The germline V gene encodes CDR1 LGHNA and CDR2 YSLEER. The CDR3 runs to 15 residues.